A selection of T cell receptor beta chains follows, all from one sample in a study of cytomegalovirus exposure and HLA in healthy donors. Sequenced by immunoSEQ multiplex PCR; TCRdb stores in-frame clones only, minus some. Of approximately 270,000 clones in the sample, 80% to 90% were seen once. Sequencing input: PBMCs. The receptor set was obtained from a woman younger than 35 in good health and CMV-seronegative. The CDR3 runs from the conserved cysteine through the conserved F or W. The D gene is left open where the match is weak. Some rows have no size entry. The others give once, few or many, or a class for an expanded clone.

>.|TRBJ1-5|TRBV19|.
TGTGCCAGTCAGGGATGGGGCAATCAGCCCCAGCATTTT
CASQGWGNQPQHF
>.|TRBJ1-5|TRBV29-1|.
TGCAGCGCCACAGGAGGGCCCGGTCAGCCCCAGCATTTT
CSATGGPGQPQHF
>.|TRBJ2-7|TRBV6-5|.
TGTGCCAGCAGTTCCGATTTGACAGGGGAGGGAAACGAGCAGTACTTC
CASSSDLTGEGNEQYF
>TRBD1|TRBJ2-7|TRBV28|.
TGTGCCAGCAGTTTACGGGGACAGACCCTTTCTAACGAGCAGTACTTC
CASSLRGQTLSNEQYF
>.|TRBJ1-5|TRBV2|.
TGTGCCAGCAGTGCCCGGCCGGGGGGTCAGCCCCAGCATTTT
CASSARPGGQPQHF
>.|TRBJ2-7|TRBV28|.
TGTGCCAGCAGGAGCACCGGGTTTTCCTACGAGCAGTACTTC
CASRSTGFSYEQYF
>TRBD1|TRBJ1-3|TRBV4-1|.
TGCGCCAGCAGCCAAGTGGGCGGAAGGGGGCGAGGAAACACCATATATTTT
CASSQVGGRGRGNTIYF
>.|TRBJ1-1|TRBV7-9|.
TGTGCCAGCAGCCTATCCTTGACAGGATACTGGGCTGAAGCTTTCTTT
CASSLSLTGYWAEAFF
>.|TRBJ1-4|TRBV4-3|.
TGCGCCAGCAGCCAAGCGGGAGGATCTAATGAAAAACTGTTTTTT
CASSQAGGSNEKLFF
>TRBD2|TRBJ2-1|TRBV7-6|once
TGTGCCAGCAGCTTAGCTAGCGGGAGGCGGGATGAGCAGTTCTTC
CASSLASGRRDEQFF
>.|TRBJ1-5|TRBV5-8|.
TGTGCCAGCGGTTCTAAGGGCAGGGGAGATCAGCCCCAGCATTTT
CASGSKGRGDQPQHF
>.|TRBJ1-1|TRBV25-1|.
TGTGCCGCACGGAGAGGCAGGGACTCTGAAGCTTTCTTT
CAARRGRDSEAFF
>.|TRBJ1-6|TRBV30|.
TGTGCCTGGAGTACGGGTTCTTATAATTCACCCCTCCACTTT
CAWSTGSYNSPLHF
>.|TRBJ1-2|TRBV5-6|.
TGTGCCAGCAGCTTGGGAGACATGTCCCCTGGCTACACCTTC
CASSLGDMSPGYTF
>TRBD1|TRBJ2-5|TRBV10-1|few
TGCGCCAGCAGTGATGCGGGACAGGGAAAAGAGACCCAGTACTTC
CASSDAGQGKETQYF
>.|TRBJ1-5|TRBV30|.
TGTGCCTGGAGGGGGCCGGGTAGCAATCAGCCCCAGCATTTT
CAWRGPGSNQPQHF
>.|TRBJ2-2|TRBV30|.
TGTGCCTGGAGTGTTGGTCTACACACCGGGGAGCTGTTTTTT
CAWSVGLHTGELFF
>TRBD1|TRBJ1-6|TRBV4-1|.
TGCGCCAGCAGCCAATTCGGACAGGCGTTATATAATTCACCCCTCCACTTT
CASSQFGQALYNSPLHF
>.|TRBJ2-1|TRBV25-1|.
TGTGCCAGCAGAGGTCGTAGAGGGAATGAGCAGTTCTTC
CASRGRRGNEQFF
>TRBD1|TRBJ1-4|TRBV28|.
TGTGCCAGCAGCCCCGGACAGGCTGCAACTAATGAAAAACTGTTTTTT
CASSPGQAATNEKLFF
>.|TRBJ1-5|TRBV15|.
TGTGCCACCAGCGTGTACAGAGCCAATCAGCCCCAGCATTTT
CATSVYRANQPQHF
>.|TRBJ2-7|TRBV5-6|.
TGTGCCAGCAGCGACCTGCTAGATCCCGAGCAGTACTTC
CASSDLLDPEQYF
>.|TRBJ2-3|TRBV7-3|.
TGTGCCAGCAGCGCAACTAGGGAGGATACGCAGTATTTT
CASSATREDTQYF
>.|TRBJ2-5|TRBV11-2|.
TGTGCCAGCAGCTTAGATCTTGGGGGCTACCAAGAGACCCAGTACTTC
CASSLDLGGYQETQYF
>.|TRBJ2-5|TRBV9|once
TGTGCCAGCAGCCCCCGAGGGCGGGGTGTGGGGAGTGTCCAAGAGACCCAGTACTTC
CASSPRGRGVGSVQETQYF
>.|TRBJ2-7|TRBV9|.
TGTGCCAGCAGTTCATCGACAGGATTATCCTACGAGCAGTACTTC
CASSSSTGLSYEQYF
>TRBD2|TRBJ2-3|TRBV6-5|.
TGTGCCAGCACATCACTAGCGGGGACGCAGTATTTT
CASTSLAGTQYF
>TRBD1|TRBJ1-2|TRBV6-5|.
TGTGCCAGCAGTTACTCCCCACAGGGGATCTACACCTTC
CASSYSPQGIYTF
>.|TRBJ1-1|TRBV6-5|.
TGTGCCACTACTTCAAGTCAGAACACTGAAGCTTTCTTT
CATTSSQNTEAFF
>.|TRBJ1-1|TRBV5-4|many
TGTGCCAGCAGCTTACAGGGTCGACACACTGAAGCTTTCTTT
CASSLQGRHTEAFF